Below, 25 T cell receptor beta chains from the same sample are listed, as sequenced in a study of cytomegalovirus exposure and HLA in healthy donors. Amplification used 60 Vbeta primers and 13 Jbeta primers. Assay used: immunoSEQ multiplex PCR; TCRdb lists only in-frame clones, some missing. The sample has 150,000 to 200,000 clones; about 77% are singletons. Sequencing was performed on PBMCs. Every receptor here comes from a woman in her twenties or thirties in good health and CMV-seropositive.

This rearrangement joins TRBV25-1 to TRBJ1-6, with 11 bases matching TRBD1. CDR1 is MGHDK and CDR2 is SYGVNS in the germline V gene. The CDR3 consists of 15 residues. The ends lost 11 bases at V and 8 bases at J; junction bases unmatched: 11. The CDR3 protein is CAHHVRDRGYSPLHF. In nucleotides, the CDR3 is TGTGCCCATCATGTCCGGGACAGGGGGTATTCACCCCTCCACTTT.

Only a few counts were recorded for this clone. The V and J genes are TRBV6-5 and TRBJ2-1, with a possible D match to TRBD1 (5 bases). Germline V gives CDR1 MNHEY, CDR2 SVGAGI. This CDR3 comprises 13 residues. V was trimmed by 10 bases and J by 3 bases, leaving 13 bases between them. CDR3 sequence (DNA): TGTGCCATTTCTCCGACAGACTACAATGAGCAGTTCTTC. This translates into CAISPTDYNEQFF.

This clone has only one observation. This chain joins TRBV7-9 and TRBJ2-2; D uncertain. Germline-derived CDR1 and CDR2 are SEHNR and FQNEAQ (reference sequence). Between the trimmed V and J ends, which lost 3 bases and 4 bases, there was a span of 3 bases. This CDR3 has 12 residues. This CDR3 reads CASSFGTGELFF. Written as DNA, the CDR3 is TGTGCCAGCAGCTTCGGCACCGGGGAGCTGTTTTTT.

A single count supports this clone. The chain has TRBV19 and TRBJ2-6; a weak D match, TRBD1 (6 bases). CDR1 and CDR2 (germline): LNHDA, SQIVND (reference sequence). The V and J ends lost 4 bases and 0 bases respectively, with 10 bases between them. This CDR3 is 16 amino acids long. In nucleotides, the CDR3 is TGTGCCAGTAGTACCAAGGGGGTCTCTGGGGCCAACGTCCTGACTTTC. Translated: CASSTKGVSGANVLTF. Using reference TRBV19 and TRBJ2-6 for the parts outside the CDR3, the full variable domain is DGGITQSPKYLFRKEGQNVTLSCEQNLNHDAMYWYRQDPGQGLRLIYYSQIVNDFQKGDIAEGYSVSREKKESFPLTVTSAQKNPTAFYLCASSTKGVSGANVLTFGAGSRLTVL.

This chain uses TRBV7-2 with TRBJ2-3; 7 bases agree with TRBD1. Germline lookup yields CDR1 SGHTA and CDR2 FQGNSA. V lost 0 bases, J lost 2 bases, and 5 bases stayed unmatched. The length of the CDR3 is 16 residues. The CDR3 sequence is CASSLAGGLFTDTQYF. CDR3 bases: TGTGCCAGCAGCTTAGCAGGGGGCCTCTTCACAGATACGCAGTATTTT.

The V gene is TRBV11-2, the J gene TRBJ2-1, with D hard to call. The CDR3 sequence is 14 residues long. The ends were cut back, 5 bases at V and 4 bases at J, with 12 bases in the middle. Germline CDR1 and CDR2: SGHAT and FQNNGV. The CDR3 spells CASSGRNIYNEQFF. CDR3 nucleotides: TGTGCCAGCAGCGGGCGCAATATTTACAATGAGCAGTTCTTC.

The genes are TRBV11-2 and TRBJ2-3, with no clear D. Between the trimmed V and J ends, which lost 8 bases and 4 bases, there was a span of 10 bases. The CDR3 has 12 residues. Germline CDR1 reads SGHAT; CDR2 reads FQNNGV. CDR3 nucleotides: TGTGCCAGCGCCCCGGGTGCAGATACGCAGTATTTT. Residues: CASAPGADTQYF.

The chain joins TRBV13 to TRBJ2-5, with 10 bases identical to TRBD2. The CDR3 has 16 amino acids. J lost 3 bases, V lost 3 bases, and 7 bases had no gene match. CDR1 is PRHDT, CDR2 FYEKMQ, per germline (reference sequence). CDR3 residues: CASSFDTSGAKETQYF. Written as DNA, the CDR3 is TGTGCCAGCAGCTTCGATACTAGCGGGGCCAAAGAGACCCAGTACTTC.

The rearrangement joins TRBV6-5 to TRBJ2-6; TRBD1 might be the D (5 bases). The germline V and J ends were trimmed by 6 bases and 4 bases, with 10 bases remaining between them. CDR1 MNHEY and CDR2 SVGAGI come from the germline V gene. The CDR3 consists of 14 residues. CDR3 nucleotide sequence: TGTGCCAGCAGCAGGGATCTGGGGGCCAACGTCCTGACTTTC. Protein: CASSRDLGANVLTF.

This chain joins TRBV7-9 and TRBJ1-2; D is ambiguous. V was trimmed by 5 bases and J by 8 bases, leaving 21 bases between them. CDR1 is SEHNR and CDR2 is FQNEAQ in the germline V gene (reference sequence). CDR3 length: 15 amino acids. As DNA, the CDR3 is TGTGCCAGCAGCCCAAGGTCGTGGAGCCTCGGCGGCTACACCTTC. Encoded protein: CASSPRSWSLGGYTF.

V is TRBV6-5 and J is TRBJ1-1; 7 bases line up with TRBD1. This CDR3 is 14 amino acids long. V dropped 4 bases and J dropped 5; count of bases not matched to a gene: 7. CDR1 and CDR2 (germline): MNHEY, SVGAGI. CDR3 region: CASSWDSPGTEAFF. The CDR3 DNA sequence: TGTGCCAGCAGTTGGGACAGTCCTGGGACTGAAGCTTTCTTT.

The CDR3 DNA sequence: TGTGCCAGCAGTTTATCGGGGGCGTCCCCCTCCTACGAGCAGTACTTC. It codes for CASSLSGASPSYEQYF. The chain uses TRBV27 and TRBJ2-7; perhaps TRBD1 as D (6 bases). The CDR3 loop spans 16 amino acids. The germline gives CDR1 MNHEY, CDR2 SMNVEV (reference sequence). V lost 0 bases, J lost 0 bases, and 12 bases lay in between.

V usage is TRBV7-8 and J usage is TRBJ1-1; D might be TRBD1 (6 bases). V was trimmed by 0 bases and J by 10 bases, leaving 9 bases between them. CDR1 and CDR2 (germline): SGHVS, FQNEAQ. This CDR3 contains 12 residues. The CDR3 spells CASSLAGARAFF. Written as DNA, the CDR3 is TGTGCCAGCAGCTTAGCGGGGGCGAGAGCTTTCTTT.

This clone has only a few counts. The chain employs TRBV7-9 and TRBJ2-2; 7 bases fit TRBD2. Trimming cost V 6 bases and J 0 bases; bases outside gene matches: 7. Germline V CDR1 and CDR2: SEHNR, FQNEAQ (reference sequence). This CDR3 is built from 16 residues. The CDR3: CASRTSGGPNTGELFF. DNA for the CDR3: TGTGCCAGCAGAACCTCGGGGGGACCGAACACCGGGGAGCTGTTTTTT.

This clone has only one observation. This sequence joins TRBV21-1 and TRBJ2-1; no check of the table's D call, TRBD2, against the DNA was made. TRBV21-1 is termed a pseudogene. The CDR3 is 15 residues long. The CDR3 DNA reads TGTGCCAGCAGCCTTGGGACTAGCGGGGACAATGAGCAGTTCTTC. Translating gives CASSLGTSGDNEQFF.

J is TRBJ1-6 and V is TRBV6-5, with 10 positions matching TRBD1. The trim removed 6 bases at V and 8 bases at J, leaving 4 bases unmatched. Germline V gene data show CDR1 as MNHEY and CDR2 as SVGAGI. The CDR3 consists of 14 residues. CDR3 region: CASRMGQGHSPLHF. CDR3 coding DNA: TGTGCCAGCAGGATGGGACAGGGGCATTCACCCCTCCACTTT.

The chain is built from TRBV5-1 and TRBJ1-4; maybe TRBD1 (5 bases). V lost 4 bases and J lost 7, with 17 bases in between. Germline CDR1 SGHRS, CDR2 YFSETQ. The CDR3 spans 15 residues. CDR3 loop: CASSKYQGNGEKLFF. The CDR3 coding sequence is TGCGCCAGCAGCAAGTACCAGGGAAACGGTGAAAAACTGTTTTTT. The full variable domain, completed using reference TRBV5-1 and TRBJ1-4, is KAGVTQTPRYLIKTRGQQVTLSCSPISGHRSVSWYQQTPGQGLQFLFEYFSETQRNKGNFPGRFSGRQFSNSRSEMNVSTLELGDSALYLCASSKYQGNGEKLFFGSGTQLSVL.

The genes are TRBV19 and TRBJ1-1; TRBD1 matches at 9 bases. This CDR3 spans 14 amino acids. The germline gives CDR1 LNHDA, CDR2 SQIVND (reference sequence). The trim removed 10 bases at V and 1 base at J, leaving 7 bases unmatched. The CDR3: CATVPGQGNTEAFF. DNA of the CDR3: TGTGCCACAGTACCGGGACAGGGGAACACTGAAGCTTTCTTT. The full variable domain, its missing parts supplied by reference TRBV19 and TRBJ1-1, is DGGITQSPKYLFRKEGQNVTLSCEQNLNHDAMYWYRQDPGQGLRLIYYSQIVNDFQKGDIAEGYSVSREKKESFPLTVTSAQKNPTAFYLCATVPGQGNTEAFFGQGTRLTVV.

The gene calls are TRBV4-1 and TRBJ2-7, with 7 bases aligning to TRBD1. CDR3 length: 13 amino acids. Looked up from germline, CDR1 is MGHRA and CDR2 is YSYEKL. Trimming removed 2 bases from V and 7 bases from J; junction bases left unmatched: 5. Written as DNA, the CDR3 is TGCGCCAGCAGCCAATCACAGGGGAAGGAGCAGTACTTC. It translates to CASSQSQGKEQYF.

The sample holds one count of this clone. The rearrangement links TRBV4-1 to TRBJ2-7, with D perhaps TRBD2 (5 bases). V was shortened by 0 bases and J by 4 bases, with 16 bases between the two germline ends. From germline, CDR1 is MGHRA and CDR2 YSYEKL. The length of the CDR3 is 16 residues. This CDR3 reads CASSQDLDLGWYEQYF. The CDR3 region has the DNA TGCGCCAGCAGCCAAGATTTGGACTTGGGGTGGTACGAGCAGTACTTC.

The chain carries TRBV6-1 and TRBJ2-1, with unresolved D. Germline CDR1 MNHNS, CDR2 SASEGT. This CDR3 comprises 12 residues. V was clipped by 4 bases and J by 6 bases, with 7 bases between them. The CDR3 loop reads CASSGQINEQFF. The CDR3 DNA follows: TGTGCCAGCAGTGGTCAGATCAATGAGCAGTTCTTC.

V and J are TRBV29-1 and TRBJ1-2; 9 nucleotides align to TRBD1. Germline V gene sequence: CDR1 SQVTM, CDR2 ANQGSEA. Unmatched junction bases numbered 7, after V lost 6 bases and J lost 5 bases. The CDR3 is 13 amino acids. CDR3 bases: TGCAGCGTAAGACAGGGGGTACGATATGGCTACACCTTC. Translation gives CSVRQGVRYGYTF.

The chain has TRBV5-1 and TRBJ1-1; no clear D. Germline-derived CDR1 and CDR2 are SGHRS and YFSETQ. This CDR3 region has 15 residues. Trimming removed 4 bases at V and 2 bases at J, with 15 bases between. The CDR3 coding sequence is TGCGCCAGCAGCCCCCACAGTGCACTTAACACTGAAGCTTTCTTT. Residues: CASSPHSALNTEAFF.

The V gene is TRBV6-6, the J gene TRBJ2-3; a possible D gene is TRBD2 (6 bases). The germline V gene encodes CDR1 MNHNY and CDR2 SVGAGI (reference sequence). This CDR3 has 13 residues. The V end was cut by 5 bases, the J end by 6 bases, with 12 bases between. The CDR3 DNA is TGTGCCAGCAGTCGGGGACTCGCGGATACGCAGTATTTT. Translating it yields CASSRGLADTQYF.

The chain uses TRBV6-5 and TRBJ2-5, with D unclear. This CDR3 is 12 amino acids long. Germline V gene data show CDR1 as MNHEY and CDR2 as SVGAGI. Trimming stripped 7 bases from V and 5 bases from J, with 11 bases between. The CDR3 sequence is CASTNSRETQYF. The CDR3 DNA is TGTGCCAGCACAAATTCCCGGGAGACCCAGTACTTC.